Below, 27 T cell receptor beta chains from the same sample are listed, as sequenced in a study of T cell changes during pregnancy in multiple sclerosis. Repertoires were generated with immunoSEQ multiplex PCR, while TCRdb's copy carries only in-frame clones and drops some. The data contain 48,000 or so clones, almost 95% of them singletons. The sample here was CD4+ T cells from peripheral blood mononuclear cells, taken in the second trimester of pregnancy. The receptors stem from a female donor in good health, enrolled as a control in a pregnancy study.

The chain employs TRBV27 and TRBJ2-5; perhaps TRBD1 as D (6 bases). CDR1 MNHEY and CDR2 SMNVEV come from the germline V gene (reference sequence). The CDR3 consists of 14 residues. Deletions cut 3 bases from V and 3 bases from J, with 11 bases between. The CDR3 DNA reads as TGTGCCAGCAGTTTCCACGACAGGAAAGAGACCCAGTACTTC. Translating it yields CASSFHDRKETQYF.

This clone was seen once. This rearrangement joins TRBV28 to TRBJ2-3; 10 positions match TRBD2. This CDR3 has 18 amino acids. V was pared by 7 bases and J by 3 bases, with 16 bases of the junction left unmatched. Germline V gene data show CDR1 as MDHEN and CDR2 as SYDVKM. The CDR3: CASTLWRASGRGTDTQYF. The CDR3 nucleotides are TGTGCCAGCACCCTGTGGCGGGCTAGCGGGAGAGGAACAGATACGCAGTATTTT.

This sequence joins TRBV6-1 and TRBJ2-1; D is perhaps TRBD1 (5 bases). With 6 bases removed from V and 0 bases from J, the gap between germline ends came to 12 bases. The CDR3 has 15 amino acids. Germline assignment: CDR1 MNHNS and CDR2 SASEGT. The CDR3 nucleotides are TGTGCCAGCAGGCTACAGGTCAGCTCCTACAATGAGCAGTTCTTC. Residues: CASRLQVSSYNEQFF.

The V and J genes are TRBV4-2 and TRBJ2-5, with D hard to call. The DNA end is more similar to TRBJ2-7, so the J call may be wrong. The CDR3 consists of 13 residues. The germline CDR1 and CDR2 sequences are LGHNA and YNFKEQ. The CDR3 DNA sequence: TGTGCCAGCAGCCAAGAAGTCTTCTACGAGCAGTACTTC. It translates to CASSQEVFYEQYF.

This rearrangement joins TRBV2 to TRBJ1-5, with no clear D. The germline V and J ends were trimmed by 4 bases and 5 bases, with 12 bases remaining between them. Per the germline V gene, CDR1 is SNHLY and CDR2 is FYNNEI. This CDR3 has 14 amino acids. CDR3 loop: CASSAESADQPQHF. For the CDR3, the DNA is TGTGCCAGCAGTGCGGAGTCTGCGGATCAGCCCCAGCATTTT.

This chain uses TRBV11-2 with TRBJ1-4, with D unresolved. V lost 2 bases, J lost 1 base, and 8 bases lay in between. CDR3 length: 15 amino acids. The germline CDR1 and CDR2 sequences are SGHAT and FQNNGV. The DNA of the CDR3 is TGTGCCAGCAGCTTAATGGGAGGAACTAATGAAAAACTGTTTTTT. This gives the protein CASSLMGGTNEKLFF.

This rearrangement joins TRBV7-3 to TRBJ2-1, with D perhaps matching TRBD2 (5 bases). CDR1 SGHTA and CDR2 FQGTGA come from the germline V gene. The germline V and J ends were trimmed by 0 bases and 8 bases, with 14 bases remaining between them. This CDR3 has 15 residues. The CDR3 loop is CASSLTTRFPHEQFF. The DNA for the CDR3 is TGTGCCAGCAGCTTAACCACTAGATTCCCCCATGAGCAGTTCTTC.

The V and J genes are TRBV7-2 and TRBJ2-5, with 9 bases matching TRBD2. This CDR3 region has 16 residues. V dropped 5 bases and J dropped 1; count of bases not matched to a gene: 8. Germline V CDR1 and CDR2: SGHTA, FQGNSA. The CDR3 DNA is TGTGCCAGCAGCCTCAGGACTAGCGCCCCCCAAGAGACCCAGTACTTC. The encoded protein is CASSLRTSAPQETQYF.

This chain connects TRBV5-4 to TRBJ2-3; 13 bases line up with TRBD2. Germline CDR1 SGHNT, CDR2 YYREEE (reference sequence). This CDR3 comprises 17 residues. V was pared by 4 bases and J by 9 bases, with 14 bases of the junction left unmatched. CDR3 sequence (DNA): TGTGCCAGCAGCCCGGGGACTAGCGGGACTGAGAGGAAGACGCAGTATTTT. This translates into CASSPGTSGTERKTQYF.

This clone was recorded a few times. V usage is TRBV5-1 and J usage is TRBJ2-3; 9 positions agree with TRBD2. The CDR3 consists of 16 residues. CDR1 is SGHRS and CDR2 is YFSETQ in the germline V gene. Germline trimming cut 4 bases from V and 3 bases from J; bases unmatched to any gene: 9. The CDR3 region has the DNA TGCGCCAGCAGCCCCCTTAGCGGGAGCCCGACAGATACGCAGTATTTT. It is translated as CASSPLSGSPTDTQYF.

This clone was counted once. The chain employs TRBV5-1 and TRBJ2-7; 9 nucleotides agree with TRBD1. With 7 bases clipped from V and 7 bases from J, the junction kept 15 bases outside the gene matches. Germline lookup yields CDR1 SGHRS and CDR2 YFSETQ. The CDR3 is 15 amino acids. This CDR3 is CASSKGQGPQGEQYF. The CDR3 DNA reads as TGCGCCAGCTCTAAGGGACAGGGACCCCAGGGGGAGCAGTACTTC.

The V gene is TRBV7-2, the J gene TRBJ2-3, with D possibly TRBD2 on 6 matching bases. V lost 4 bases to trimming and J lost 2 bases, with 19 bases between them. CDR1 is SGHTA, CDR2 FQGNSA, per germline. The CDR3 contains 17 residues. This CDR3 reads CASSSNWGVQITDTQYF. CDR3 nucleotides: TGTGCCAGCAGCTCAAATTGGGGGGTTCAAATCACAGATACGCAGTATTTT.

The gene calls are TRBV25-1 and TRBJ1-4, with 8 bases identical to TRBD1. J gave up 4 bases and V 4 bases, and 5 bases lay outside the gene matches. Germline-derived CDR1 and CDR2 are MGHDK and SYGVNS. CDR3 length equals 15 residues. CDR3 protein: CASSAYRGDNEKLFF. CDR3 coding DNA: TGTGCCAGCAGTGCCTACAGGGGGGATAATGAAAAACTGTTTTTT.

This sequence joins TRBV5-1 and TRBJ2-6, with TRBD1 as a possible D gene (6 bases). Deletions cut 4 bases from V and 0 bases from J, with 11 bases between. The CDR3 length is 16 residues. CDR1 and CDR2 from the germline V gene are SGHRS and YFSETQ. CDR3 bases: TGCGCCAGCAGCCCCGGACAGCTCTCTGGGGCCAACGTCCTGACTTTC. This translates into CASSPGQLSGANVLTF.

The V call is TRBV7-3, the J call TRBJ2-2; 10 nucleotides match TRBD2. V trimming: 5 bases; J trimming: 4 bases; junction bases outside the gene matches: 10. The CDR3 is made up of 17 amino acids. Germline V CDR1 and CDR2: SGHTA, FQGTGA. DNA of the CDR3: TGTGCCAGCAGCCGGTCTTTACTAGCGGGGTTCACCGGGGAGCTGTTTTTT. Protein sequence: CASSRSLLAGFTGELFF.

The chain recombines TRBV28 with TRBJ1-2; the D is unclear. Trimming left V 6 bases short and J 3 bases short, with 17 bases between. The germline V gene encodes CDR1 MDHEN and CDR2 SYDVKM. The CDR3 is 15 amino acids. The CDR3 protein is CASREVVAGYYGYTF. DNA for the CDR3: TGTGCCAGCAGAGAGGTGGTGGCGGGGTACTATGGCTACACCTTC.

The V call is TRBV2, the J call TRBJ2-3, with 8 nucleotides matching TRBD2. CDR3 size: 13 residues. Germline lookup yields CDR1 SNHLY and CDR2 FYNNEI. V gave up 6 bases and J gave up 6 bases; unmatched junction bases: 5. The CDR3 is CASRPGLADTQYF. DNA for the CDR3: TGTGCCAGCAGACCCGGACTAGCCGATACGCAGTATTTT. The full variable domain, rest sourced from reference TRBV2 and TRBJ2-3, is EPEVTQTPSHQVTQMGQEVILRCVPISNHLYFYWYRQILGQKVEFLVSFYNNEISEKSEIFDDQFSVERPDGSNFTLKIRSTKLEDSAMYFCASRPGLADTQYFGPGTRLTVL.

A single count supports this clone. This chain joins TRBV5-4 and TRBJ2-3; 9 bases are shared with TRBD2. J was trimmed by 2 bases and V by 0 bases; bases with no gene match: 4. Germline loops: CDR1 SGHNT, CDR2 YYREEE (reference sequence). The CDR3 is made up of 16 amino acids. The CDR3 region is CASSLGSGGNTDTQYF. DNA of the CDR3: TGTGCCAGCAGCTTGGGGAGCGGGGGGAACACAGATACGCAGTATTTT.

V and J are TRBV19 and TRBJ1-6; 8 nucleotides agree with TRBD1. This CDR3 comprises 14 residues. Germline-derived CDR1 and CDR2 are LNHDA and SQIVND (reference sequence). J lost 8 bases, V lost 4 bases, and 4 bases had no gene match. Written as DNA, the CDR3 is TGTGCCAGTAGTACCCAGGGGGCGGATTCACCCCTCCACTTT. Translated, it gives CASSTQGADSPLHF.

The chain employs TRBV6-1 and TRBJ1-2, with TRBD1 matching 9 bases. Per germline, CDR1 MNHNS and CDR2 SASEGT. The V gene end was trimmed by 6 bases and the J gene end by 8 bases; junction bases not matched to a gene: 10. This CDR3 region has 14 residues. CDR3 bases: TGTGCCAGCAGACTCGCGGGACAGGGTTCCGGCTACACCTTC. Residues: CASRLAGQGSGYTF.

This clone has just a few counts. The chain carries TRBV5-1 and TRBJ2-3; TRBD2 agrees at 9 bases. J gave up 5 bases and V 0 bases, and 7 bases lay outside the gene matches. The CDR3 sequence is 16 residues long. From germline, CDR1 is SGHRS and CDR2 YFSETQ. CDR3 nucleotide sequence: TGCGCCAGCAGCTTGGCCGAGGGTAGCGGGGGAGATACGCAGTATTTT. It specifies CASSLAEGSGGDTQYF.

This chain links TRBV5-1 with TRBJ2-3; possible D gene TRBD2, 6 bases. CDR1 and CDR2 (germline): SGHRS, YFSETQ. The V end lost 0 bases, the J end lost 2 bases, and 7 bases lay between the germline ends. The CDR3 is 14 residues long. In DNA, the CDR3 is TGCGCCAGCAGCTTGGGACTAGACACAGATACGCAGTATTTT. This encodes CASSLGLDTDTQYF.

The chain combines TRBV11-2 with TRBJ2-2; 7 bases fit TRBD2. Germline-derived CDR1 and CDR2 are SGHAT and FQNNGV. The CDR3 spans 18 residues. V lost 4 bases and J lost 7; bases outside the gene matches: 18. In nucleotides, the CDR3 is TGTGCCAGCAGCTCGGAAGGGAGGGAGCGATCTTTTGGCGGGGAGCTGTTTTTT. It codes for CASSSEGRERSFGGELFF.

This chain joins TRBV2 and TRBJ1-1; possible D gene TRBD1, 6 bases. The length of the CDR3 is 13 residues. V shed 6 bases and J shed 1 base, with 9 bases lying between them. The germline V gene encodes CDR1 SNHLY and CDR2 FYNNEI. This CDR3 is CASSQGKNTEAFF. The CDR3 coding sequence is TGTGCCAGCAGCCAGGGGAAGAACACTGAAGCTTTCTTT.

The rearrangement links TRBV6-1 to TRBJ2-3, with D tentatively TRBD2 (6 bases). The CDR3 loop spans 15 amino acids. Germline CDR1 reads MNHNS; CDR2 reads SASEGT. The V end was cut by 2 bases, the J end by 4 bases, with 13 bases between. CDR3 nucleotide sequence: TGTGCCAGCAGTGAAAGTCGGGGAGGCGCAGATACGCAGTATTTT. This gives the protein CASSESRGGADTQYF.

As for this clone: The same CDR3 also results from other DNA sequences found in this sample. V usage is TRBV28 and J usage is TRBJ2-7; D unclear. The CDR3 contains 12 residues. Looked up from germline, CDR1 is MDHEN and CDR2 is SYDVKM. The V and J ends lost 4 bases and 0 bases respectively, with 4 bases between them. For the CDR3, the DNA is TGTGCCAGCAGTTCCAGCTCCTACGAGCAGTACTTC. Amino acid sequence: CASSSSSYEQYF.

The chain combines TRBV21-1 with TRBJ1-5; the table's TRBD1 call for D was not verified on the DNA. TRBV21-1 counts as a pseudogene. This CDR3 is 16 amino acids long. CDR3 sequence reads: CARIPGPRGMDQPQHF. CDR3 DNA: TGTGCCAGAATCCCGGGACCCAGGGGAATGGATCAGCCCCAGCATTTT.